These 17 T cell receptor beta chains originate from one sample sequenced in a study of shared clonotypes between healthy human individuals. Repertoires were generated with immunoSEQ multiplex PCR, while TCRdb's copy carries only in-frame clones and drops some. The sample lists millions of clones; approximately 94% were seen once. Terminally differentiated effector memory CD45RA+ cells were excluded by CCR7 positive selection of CD45RO-negative cells. Material for sequencing was naive CD8+ T cells sorted from blood. The receptors come from a man aged 18 to 30 in good health.

J is TRBJ2-7 and V is TRBV6-5; no definite D call. Deletions cut 7 bases from V and 3 bases from J, with 13 bases between. CDR1 is MNHEY, CDR2 SVGAGI, per germline. This CDR3 is 13 amino acids long. The CDR3 here is CASKGPTLYEQYF. For the CDR3, the DNA is TGTGCCAGCAAGGGTCCTACCCTCTACGAGCAGTACTTC.

The V and J genes are TRBV7-9 and TRBJ2-7; D perhaps matches TRBD1 (6 bases). V was trimmed by 5 bases and J by 5 bases, leaving 22 bases between them. This CDR3 is 16 amino acids long. The germline CDR1 and CDR2 sequences are SEHNR and FQNEAQ (reference sequence). The DNA for the CDR3 is TGTGCCAGCAGCCCAAGGGGGTCGACTCCCTCGGACGAGCAGTACTTC. Its translation: CASSPRGSTPSDEQYF.

A note on this clone: Other DNA sequences in the sample encode the same CDR3. The rearrangement uses TRBV30 and TRBJ1-2; perhaps TRBD1 as D (5 bases). V lost 1 base and J lost 5, with 5 bases in between. The V gene's germline CDR1 is GTSNPN and CDR2 SVGIG (reference sequence). There are 11 residues in the CDR3. The CDR3 loop reads CAWSEGYGYTF. DNA for the CDR3: TGTGCCTGGAGTGAGGGGTATGGCTACACCTTC.

The chain uses TRBV21-1 and TRBJ2-1. TRBV21-1 is tagged as a pseudogene. The CDR3 runs 15 residues. This chain's CDR3 is CASRGLPLLGNEQFF. The CDR3 coding sequence is TGTGCCAGCAGAGGTCTGCCGCTTTTGGGGAATGAGCAGTTCTTC.

The chain has TRBV6-1 and TRBJ2-5; D perhaps matches TRBD2 (5 bases). Germline V lookup: CDR1 MNHNS, CDR2 SASEGT. The CDR3 consists of 15 residues. The V gene lost 1 base and the J gene lost 4 bases, with 13 bases spanning the gap. CDR3 loop: CASSEGFSRGETQYF. In DNA form, the CDR3 reads TGTGCCAGCAGTGAAGGTTTCAGTCGGGGAGAGACCCAGTACTTC.

The sample holds one count of this clone. The rearrangement links TRBV4-1 to TRBJ2-1; no clear D. Germline CDR1 and CDR2: MGHRA and YSYEKL. The CDR3 extends over 13 amino acids. Trimming cost V 5 bases and J 6 bases, with 11 bases left between them. CDR3 sequence reads: CASSSRPGNEQFF. The CDR3 nucleotides are TGCGCCAGCAGCTCTCGGCCGGGCAATGAGCAGTTCTTC.

This chain links TRBV27 with TRBJ1-6; 8 bases align to TRBD1. This CDR3 has 14 amino acids. Trimming removed 2 bases from V and 8 bases from J; junction bases left unmatched: 2. Germline values: CDR1 MNHEY, CDR2 SMNVEV (reference sequence). The CDR3 sequence: CASSLMTGDSPLHF. Here the CDR3 DNA reads TGTGCCAGCAGTTTAATGACAGGGGATTCACCCCTCCACTTT.

The rearrangement uses TRBV10-2 and TRBJ2-3, with 16 bases identical to TRBD2. Germline loops: CDR1 WSHSY, CDR2 SAAADI. The V gene end was trimmed by 5 bases and the J gene end by 1 base; junction bases not matched to a gene: 9. The CDR3 runs 19 residues. As DNA, the CDR3 is TGCGCCAGCAGTACTTTGGGACTAGCGGGAGGGCCCGGCACAGATACGCAGTATTTT. The encoded protein is CASSTLGLAGGPGTDTQYF.

V gene TRBV2 combines with J gene TRBJ1-3; D ambiguous. Germline V gene sequence: CDR1 SNHLY, CDR2 FYNNEI. V was trimmed by 3 bases and J by 2 bases, leaving 8 bases between them. The CDR3 has 14 amino acids. The CDR3 loop is CASSDEYAGNTIYF. The CDR3 DNA follows: TGTGCCAGCAGTGACGAGTATGCTGGAAACACCATATATTTT.

This chain connects TRBV9 to TRBJ2-7; D gene ambiguous. Germline V gives CDR1 SGDLS, CDR2 YYNGEE. Deletions cut 0 bases from V and 7 bases from J, with 11 bases between. The CDR3 runs to 13 residues. The CDR3 nucleotides read TGTGCCAGCAGCGTAGTTCCATTAGGAGAGCAGTACTTC. It is translated as CASSVVPLGEQYF.

This CDR3 reads CASSDPGQGMTDTQYF. The CDR3 DNA sequence: TGTGCCAGCAGTGACCCGGGACAGGGTATGACAGATACGCAGTATTTT. The chain joins TRBV2 to TRBJ2-3, with TRBD1 matching 9 bases. The germline V gene encodes CDR1 SNHLY and CDR2 FYNNEI. The CDR3 extends over 16 amino acids. J was trimmed by 3 bases and V by 3 bases; bases with no gene match: 7.

The chain links TRBV7-8 to TRBJ2-7; 7 nucleotides line up with TRBD1. The CDR3 runs to 12 residues. Germline V gene lookup returns CDR1 SGHVS and CDR2 FQNEAQ. V shed 5 bases, J shed 5 bases, and the junction held 3 bases outside the gene matches. The CDR3, as DNA: TGTGCCAGCAGCGCCAGGGGGAACGAGCAGTACTTC. It specifies CASSARGNEQYF.

V usage is TRBV9 and J usage is TRBJ2-5; perhaps TRBD2 as D (5 bases). V lost 4 bases, J lost 1 base, and 14 bases lay in between. CDR1 is SGDLS, CDR2 YYNGEE, per germline. This CDR3 region has 15 residues. The CDR3 sequence is CASSLEGLPQETQYF. In nucleotides, the CDR3 is TGTGCCAGCAGCCTTGAGGGCCTTCCCCAAGAGACCCAGTACTTC. The full variable domain, with the rest looked up from reference TRBV9 and TRBJ2-5, is DSGVTQTPKHLITATGQRVTLRCSPRSGDLSVYWYQQSLDQGLQFLIQYYNGEERAKGNILERFSAQQFPDLHSELNLSSLELGDSALYFCASSLEGLPQETQYFGPGTRLLVL.

This chain connects TRBV2 to TRBJ2-2; the D gene is possibly TRBD1 (6 bases). Germline V gene lookup returns CDR1 SNHLY and CDR2 FYNNEI. CDR3 length: 16 residues. Trimming pared 6 bases from V and 4 bases from J, leaving 18 bases between. The CDR3 spells CASRNVLTGITGELFF. The CDR3 DNA is TGTGCCAGCAGGAACGTACTAACAGGGATCACCGGGGAGCTGTTTTTT.

This chain connects TRBV13 to TRBJ2-5; tentatively, D is TRBD1 (5 bases). The CDR3 consists of 13 residues. Per germline, CDR1 PRHDT and CDR2 FYEKMQ (reference sequence). Trimming stripped 4 bases from V and 2 bases from J, with 8 bases between. In nucleotides, the CDR3 is TGTGCCAGCAGCTCTACAGGACAAGAGACCCAGTACTTC. This encodes CASSSTGQETQYF. The full variable domain, completed using reference TRBV13 and TRBJ2-5, is AAGVIQSPRHLIKEKRETATLKCYPIPRHDTVYWYQQGPGQDPQFLISFYEKMQSDKGSIPDRFSAQQFSDYHSELNMSSLELGDSALYFCASSSTGQETQYFGPGTRLLVL.

V is TRBV7-2 and J is TRBJ2-2; D unclear. The CDR3 is made up of 15 amino acids. Trimming took off 4 bases at V and 3 bases at J, with 12 bases between the two ends. Looked up from germline, CDR1 is SGHTA and CDR2 is FQGNSA. The CDR3 here is CASSYPGNYTGELFF. In DNA form, the CDR3 reads TGTGCCAGCAGCTACCCCGGCAACTACACCGGGGAGCTGTTTTTT.

CDR3 in amino acids: CASSLEHAPNEQFF. CDR3 DNA: TGTGCCAGCAGCTTGGAACATGCTCCCAATGAGCAGTTCTTC. The V and J genes are TRBV5-4 and TRBJ2-1; D remains unclear. The V gene lost 0 bases and the J gene lost 6 bases, with 10 bases spanning the gap. The germline V gene has CDR1 SGHNT and CDR2 YYREEE (reference sequence). The CDR3 contains 14 residues. The full variable domain, in which reference TRBV5-4 and TRBJ2-1 provide the parts outside the CDR3, is ETGVTQSPTHLIKTRGQQVTLRCSSQSGHNTVSWYQQALGQGPQFIFQYYREEENGRGNFPPRFSGLQFPNYSSELNVNALELDDSALYLCASSLEHAPNEQFFGPGTRLTVL.